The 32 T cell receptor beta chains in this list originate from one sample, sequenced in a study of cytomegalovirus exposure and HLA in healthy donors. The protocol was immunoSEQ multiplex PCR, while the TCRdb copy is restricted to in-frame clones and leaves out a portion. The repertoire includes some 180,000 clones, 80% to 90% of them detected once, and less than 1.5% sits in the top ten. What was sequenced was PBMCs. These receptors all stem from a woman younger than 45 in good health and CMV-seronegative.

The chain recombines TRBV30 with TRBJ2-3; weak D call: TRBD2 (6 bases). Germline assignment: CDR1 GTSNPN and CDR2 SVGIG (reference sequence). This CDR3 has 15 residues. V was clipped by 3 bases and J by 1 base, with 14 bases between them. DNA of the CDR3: TGTGCCTGGAGCCCTTCAGCGGGCCGCACAGATACGCAGTATTTT. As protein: CAWSPSAGRTDTQYF.

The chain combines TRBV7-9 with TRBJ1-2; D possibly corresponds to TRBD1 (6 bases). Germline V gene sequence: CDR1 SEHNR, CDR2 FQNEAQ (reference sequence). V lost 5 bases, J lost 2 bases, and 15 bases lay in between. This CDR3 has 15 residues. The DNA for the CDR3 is TGTGCCAGCAGCCCTACCCGGACAGCAAACTATGGCTACACCTTC. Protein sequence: CASSPTRTANYGYTF.

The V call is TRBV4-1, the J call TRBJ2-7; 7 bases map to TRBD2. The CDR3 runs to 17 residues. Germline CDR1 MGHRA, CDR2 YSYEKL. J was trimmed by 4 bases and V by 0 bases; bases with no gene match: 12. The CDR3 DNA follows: TGCGCCAGCAGCCAAGAAATGGGGAGGACGGGGGGATACGAGCAGTACTTC. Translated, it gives CASSQEMGRTGGYEQYF.

The CDR3 here is CASSIPTGGGEQFF. The CDR3 DNA is TGTGCCAGCAGCATACCTACAGGGGGAGGTGAGCAGTTCTTC. This chain joins TRBV5-4 and TRBJ2-1; 8 nucleotides agree with TRBD1. Looked up from germline, CDR1 is SGHNT and CDR2 is YYREEE (reference sequence). The CDR3 is 14 amino acids. Trimming took 4 bases from V and 9 from J; bases not matched to a gene: 9.

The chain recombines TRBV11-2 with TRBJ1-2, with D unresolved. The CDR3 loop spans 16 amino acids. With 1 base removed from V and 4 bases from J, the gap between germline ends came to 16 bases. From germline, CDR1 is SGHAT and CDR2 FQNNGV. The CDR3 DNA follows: TGTGCCAGCAGCTTAGCCATATATCGGGTTGGCTATGGCTACACCTTC. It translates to CASSLAIYRVGYGYTF.

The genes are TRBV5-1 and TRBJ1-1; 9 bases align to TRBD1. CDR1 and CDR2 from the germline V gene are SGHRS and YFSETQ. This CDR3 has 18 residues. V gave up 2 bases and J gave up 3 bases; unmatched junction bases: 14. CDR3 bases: TGCGCCAGCAGCTTCCGACCGCTATCGACAGGGGGGGACACTGAAGCTTTCTTT. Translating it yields CASSFRPLSTGGDTEAFF. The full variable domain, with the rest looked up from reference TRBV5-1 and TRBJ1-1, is KAGVTQTPRYLIKTRGQQVTLSCSPISGHRSVSWYQQTPGQGLQFLFEYFSETQRNKGNFPGRFSGRQFSNSRSEMNVSTLELGDSALYLCASSFRPLSTGGDTEAFFGQGTRLTVV.

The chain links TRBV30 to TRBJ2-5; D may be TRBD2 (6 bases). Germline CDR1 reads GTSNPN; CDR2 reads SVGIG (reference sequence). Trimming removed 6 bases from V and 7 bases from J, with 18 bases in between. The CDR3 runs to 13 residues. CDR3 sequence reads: CACAGSSPGTQYF. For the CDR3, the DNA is TGTGCCTGCGCGGGGAGCTCTCCGGGGACCCAGTACTTC. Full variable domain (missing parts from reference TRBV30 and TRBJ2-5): SQTIHQWPATLVQPVGSPLSLECTVEGTSNPNLYWYRQAAGRGLQLLFYSVGIGQISSEVPQNLSASRPQDRQFILSSKKLLLSDSGFYLCACAGSSPGTQYFGPGTRLLVL.

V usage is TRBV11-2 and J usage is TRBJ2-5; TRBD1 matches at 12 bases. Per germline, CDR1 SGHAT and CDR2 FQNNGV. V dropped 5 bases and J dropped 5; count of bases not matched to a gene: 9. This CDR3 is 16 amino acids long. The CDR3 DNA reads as TGTGCCAGCAGCCTCTCGGGGACAGGGGGCTTGGAGACCCAGTACTTC. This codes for CASSLSGTGGLETQYF.

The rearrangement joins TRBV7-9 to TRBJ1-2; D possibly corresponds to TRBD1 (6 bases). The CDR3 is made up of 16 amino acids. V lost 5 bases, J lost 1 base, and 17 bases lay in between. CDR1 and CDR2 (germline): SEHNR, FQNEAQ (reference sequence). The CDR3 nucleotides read TGTGCCAGCAGCCCCCCCATACCGGACAGTAACTATGGCTACACCTTC. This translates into CASSPPIPDSNYGYTF.

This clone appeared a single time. Here the CDR3 DNA reads TGCGCCAGCAGGGCGGGGGGCGAAACTAATGAAAAACTGTTTTTT. The encoded protein is CASRAGGETNEKLFF. V gene TRBV5-1 combines with J gene TRBJ1-4, with D perhaps matching TRBD1 (6 bases). With 5 bases removed from V and 1 base from J, the gap between germline ends came to 12 bases. CDR1 SGHRS and CDR2 YFSETQ come from the germline V gene. This CDR3 is 15 amino acids long. The full variable domain, in which reference TRBV5-1 and TRBJ1-4 provide the parts outside the CDR3, is KAGVTQTPRYLIKTRGQQVTLSCSPISGHRSVSWYQQTPGQGLQFLFEYFSETQRNKGNFPGRFSGRQFSNSRSEMNVSTLELGDSALYLCASRAGGETNEKLFFGSGTQLSVL.

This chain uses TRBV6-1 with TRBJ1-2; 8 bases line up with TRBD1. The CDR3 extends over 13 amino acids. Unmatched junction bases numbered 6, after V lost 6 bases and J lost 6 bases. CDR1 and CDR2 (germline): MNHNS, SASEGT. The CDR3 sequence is CASRGTGHNGYTF. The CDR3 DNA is TGTGCCAGCAGGGGGACAGGTCATAATGGCTACACCTTC.

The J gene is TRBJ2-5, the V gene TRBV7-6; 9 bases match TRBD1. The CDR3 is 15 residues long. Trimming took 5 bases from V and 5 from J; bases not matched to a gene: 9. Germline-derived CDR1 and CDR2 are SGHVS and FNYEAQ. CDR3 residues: CASSPNRGRGETQYF. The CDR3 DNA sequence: TGTGCCAGCAGCCCCAACAGGGGGCGCGGGGAGACCCAGTACTTC.

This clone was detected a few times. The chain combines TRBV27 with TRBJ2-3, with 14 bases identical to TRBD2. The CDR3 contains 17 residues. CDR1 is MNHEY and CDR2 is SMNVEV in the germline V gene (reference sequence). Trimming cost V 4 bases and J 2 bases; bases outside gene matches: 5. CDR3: CASSSGLAGASTDTQYF. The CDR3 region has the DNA TGTGCCAGCAGTTCGGGACTAGCGGGGGCCTCCACAGATACGCAGTATTTT.

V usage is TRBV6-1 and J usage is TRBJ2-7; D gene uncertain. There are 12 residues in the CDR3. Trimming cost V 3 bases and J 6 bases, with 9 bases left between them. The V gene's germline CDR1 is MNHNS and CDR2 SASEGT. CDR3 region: CASSEQLLEQYF. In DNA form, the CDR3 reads TGTGCCAGCAGTGAGCAACTACTCGAGCAGTACTTC.

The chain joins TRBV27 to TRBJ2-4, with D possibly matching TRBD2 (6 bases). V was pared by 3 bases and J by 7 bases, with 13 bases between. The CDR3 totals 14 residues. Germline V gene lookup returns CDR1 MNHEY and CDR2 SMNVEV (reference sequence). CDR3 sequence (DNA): TGTGCCAGCAGTTTTAGAGGAGGGGCGAACATTCAGTACTTC. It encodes CASSFRGGANIQYF.

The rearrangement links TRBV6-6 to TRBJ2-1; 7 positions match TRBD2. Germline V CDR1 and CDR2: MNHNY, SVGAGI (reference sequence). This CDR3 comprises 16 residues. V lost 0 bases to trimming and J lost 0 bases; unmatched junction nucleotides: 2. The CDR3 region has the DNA TGTGCCAGCAGTTACTCGCGGGGGAGCTCCTACAATGAGCAGTTCTTC. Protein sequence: CASSYSRGSSYNEQFF.

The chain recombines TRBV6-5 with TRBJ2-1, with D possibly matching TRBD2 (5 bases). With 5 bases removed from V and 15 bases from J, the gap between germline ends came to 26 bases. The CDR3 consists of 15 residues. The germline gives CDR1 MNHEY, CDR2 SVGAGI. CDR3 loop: CASSQPSTGVPRGFF. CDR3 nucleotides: TGTGCCAGCAGTCAACCATCCACCGGGGTACCCCGGGGGTTCTTC.

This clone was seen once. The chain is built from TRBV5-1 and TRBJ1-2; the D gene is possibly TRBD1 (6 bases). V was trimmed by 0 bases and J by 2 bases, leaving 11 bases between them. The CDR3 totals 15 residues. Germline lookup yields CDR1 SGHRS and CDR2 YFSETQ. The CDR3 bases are TGCGCCAGCAGCTTGGCCGGGGGGCGGAACTATGGCTACACCTTC. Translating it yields CASSLAGGRNYGYTF.

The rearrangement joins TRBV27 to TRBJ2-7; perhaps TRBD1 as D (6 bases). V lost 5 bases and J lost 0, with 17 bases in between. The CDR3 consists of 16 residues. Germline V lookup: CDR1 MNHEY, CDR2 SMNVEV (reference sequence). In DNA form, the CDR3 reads TGTGCCAGCAGTGCAGCTCCCGGGACAAGCTCCTACGAGCAGTACTTC. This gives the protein CASSAAPGTSSYEQYF.

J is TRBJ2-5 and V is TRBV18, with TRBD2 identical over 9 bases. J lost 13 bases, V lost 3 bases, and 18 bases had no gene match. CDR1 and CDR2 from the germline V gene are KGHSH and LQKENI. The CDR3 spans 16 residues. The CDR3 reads CASSPAVTSGTASGYF. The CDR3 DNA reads TGTGCCAGCTCACCCGCCGTGACTAGCGGTACCGCCTCGGGGTACTTC.

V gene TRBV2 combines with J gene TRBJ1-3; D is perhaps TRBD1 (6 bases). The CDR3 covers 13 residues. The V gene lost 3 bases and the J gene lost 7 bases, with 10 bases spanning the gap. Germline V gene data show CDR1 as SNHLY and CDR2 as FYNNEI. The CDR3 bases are TGTGCCAGCAGTGATGGGGGCAGGAACACCATATATTTT. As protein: CASSDGGRNTIYF.

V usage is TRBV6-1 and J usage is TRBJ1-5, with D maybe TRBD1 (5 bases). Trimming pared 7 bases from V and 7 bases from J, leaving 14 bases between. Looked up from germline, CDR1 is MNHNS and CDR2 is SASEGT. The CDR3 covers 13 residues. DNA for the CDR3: TGTGCCAGCAATTTTAAGGGGCGGCAGCCCCAGCATTTT. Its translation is CASNFKGRQPQHF.

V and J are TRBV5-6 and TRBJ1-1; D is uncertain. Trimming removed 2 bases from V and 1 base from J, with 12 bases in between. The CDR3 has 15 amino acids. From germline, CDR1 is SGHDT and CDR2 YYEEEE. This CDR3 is CASSFYGSRNTEAFF. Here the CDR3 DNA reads TGTGCCAGCAGCTTTTACGGTAGCCGGAACACTGAAGCTTTCTTT.

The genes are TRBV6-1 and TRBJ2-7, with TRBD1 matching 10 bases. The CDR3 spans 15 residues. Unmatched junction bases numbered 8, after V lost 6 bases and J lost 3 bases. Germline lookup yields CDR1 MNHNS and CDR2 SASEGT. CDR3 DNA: TGTGCCAGCAGCCGGGGGACAGGGGAAATCTACGAGCAGTACTTC. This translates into CASSRGTGEIYEQYF.

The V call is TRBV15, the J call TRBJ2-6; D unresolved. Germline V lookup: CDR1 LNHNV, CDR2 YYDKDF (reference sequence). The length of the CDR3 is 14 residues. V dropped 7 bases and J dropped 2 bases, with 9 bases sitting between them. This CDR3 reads CATINYPGANVLTF. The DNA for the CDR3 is TGTGCCACCATCAACTACCCTGGGGCCAACGTCCTGACTTTC.

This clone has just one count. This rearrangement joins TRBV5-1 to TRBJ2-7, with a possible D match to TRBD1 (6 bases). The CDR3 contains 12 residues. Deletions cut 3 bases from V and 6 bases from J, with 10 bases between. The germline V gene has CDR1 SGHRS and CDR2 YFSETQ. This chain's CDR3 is CASSWGPGEQYF. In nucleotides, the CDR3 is TGCGCCAGCAGCTGGGGGCCGGGCGAGCAGTACTTC.

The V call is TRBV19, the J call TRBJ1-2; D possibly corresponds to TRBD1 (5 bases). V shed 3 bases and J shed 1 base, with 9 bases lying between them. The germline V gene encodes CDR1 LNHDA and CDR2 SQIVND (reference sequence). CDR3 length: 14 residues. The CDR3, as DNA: TGTGCCAGTAGTATCTCACAGGTTAACTATGGCTACACCTTC. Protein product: CASSISQVNYGYTF.

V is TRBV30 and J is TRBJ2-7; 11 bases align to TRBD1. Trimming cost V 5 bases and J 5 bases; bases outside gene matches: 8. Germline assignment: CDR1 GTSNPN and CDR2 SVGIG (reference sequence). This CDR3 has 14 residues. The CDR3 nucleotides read TGTGCCTGGGGGACAGGGGGGCAATGGGACGAGCAGTACTTC. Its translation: CAWGTGGQWDEQYF.

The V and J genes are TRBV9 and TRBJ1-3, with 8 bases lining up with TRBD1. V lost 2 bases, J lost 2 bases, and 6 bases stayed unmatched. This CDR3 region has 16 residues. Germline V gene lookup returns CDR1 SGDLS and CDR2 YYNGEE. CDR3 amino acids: CASSVYGTGAGNTIYF. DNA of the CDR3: TGTGCCAGCAGCGTGTATGGGACAGGCGCTGGAAACACCATATATTTT.

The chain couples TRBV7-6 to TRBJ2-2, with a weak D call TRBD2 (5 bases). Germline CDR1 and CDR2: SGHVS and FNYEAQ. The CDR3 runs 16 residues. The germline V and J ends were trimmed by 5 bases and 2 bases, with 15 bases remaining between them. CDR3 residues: CASSRGSQLNTGELFF. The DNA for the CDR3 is TGTGCCAGCAGCCGGGGTAGCCAACTTAACACCGGGGAGCTGTTTTTT.

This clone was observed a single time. The CDR3 is CATSRGGTGDTEAFF. DNA of the CDR3: TGTGCCACCAGCAGGGGGGGGACAGGGGACACTGAAGCTTTCTTT. The chain employs TRBV15 and TRBJ1-1; TRBD1 matches 10 bases. With 3 bases clipped from V and 3 bases from J, the junction kept 4 bases outside the gene matches. This CDR3 comprises 15 residues. Germline CDR1 is LNHNV and CDR2 is YYDKDF (reference sequence).

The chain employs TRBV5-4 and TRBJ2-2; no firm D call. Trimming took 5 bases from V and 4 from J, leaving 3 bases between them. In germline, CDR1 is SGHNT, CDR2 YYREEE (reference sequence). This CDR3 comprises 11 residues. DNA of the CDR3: TGTGCCAGCAGGGCCACCGGGGAGCTGTTTTTT. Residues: CASRATGELFF.